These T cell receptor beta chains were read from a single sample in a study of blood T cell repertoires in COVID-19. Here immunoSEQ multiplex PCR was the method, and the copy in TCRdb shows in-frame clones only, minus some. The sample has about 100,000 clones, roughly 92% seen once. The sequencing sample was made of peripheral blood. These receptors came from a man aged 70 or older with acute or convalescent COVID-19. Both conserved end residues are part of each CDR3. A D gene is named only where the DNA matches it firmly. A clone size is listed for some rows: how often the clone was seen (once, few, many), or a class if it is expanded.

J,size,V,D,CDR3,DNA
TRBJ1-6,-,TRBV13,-,CASRERNSPLHF,TGTGCCAGCAGGGAGAGAAATTCACCCCTCCACTTT
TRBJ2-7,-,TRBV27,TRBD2,CASSSRLAGTYEQYF,TGTGCCAGCAGTTCTAGACTAGCGGGGACCTACGAGCAGTACTTC
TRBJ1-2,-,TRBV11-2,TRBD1,CASSFGTGPLYGYTF,TGTGCCAGCAGCTTTGGGACAGGCCCACTCTATGGCTACACCTTC
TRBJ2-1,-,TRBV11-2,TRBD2,CASSLGGGHNEQFF,TGTGCCAGCAGCTTAGGCGGGGGTCACAATGAGCAGTTCTTC
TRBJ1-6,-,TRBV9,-,CASSVGGTYNSPLHF,TGTGCCAGCAGCGTGGGAGGGACGTATAATTCACCCCTCCACTTT
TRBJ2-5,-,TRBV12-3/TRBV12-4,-,CASSFGGETQYF,TGTGCCAGCAGTTTTGGCGGGGAGACCCAGTACTTC
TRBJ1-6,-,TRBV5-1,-,CASSTSGAYNSPLHF,TGCGCCAGCAGCACTTCGGGGGCCTATAATTCACCCCTCCACTTT
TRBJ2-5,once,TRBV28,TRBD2,CASRPRLAMYQETQYF,TGTGCCAGCAGGCCGAGACTAGCCATGTACCAAGAGACCCAGTACTTC
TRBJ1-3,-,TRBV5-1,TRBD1,CASSPGQGASSGNTIYF,TGCGCCAGCAGCCCGGGACAGGGGGCCTCCTCTGGAAACACCATATATTTT
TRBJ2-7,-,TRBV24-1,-,CATSDFSGEQYF,TGTGCCACCAGTGATTTCTCGGGAGAGCAGTACTTC